This TCR beta chain was retrieved from a study of T cell repertoires in cytomegalovirus infection. At the level of the study: Used in the study were CMV epitopes, some recently identified and HLA-C-restricted, others well-studied and HLA-B-restricted. Matching HLA type, along with CMV infection, was indicated by public TCR beta signatures.

A remark on this clonotype: Its cognate antigen is unknown.

Study findings and constraints: Summed frequency of public TCR beta families distinguished CMV carriers with the relevant HLA. In two of eight donors, the top clonotype was HLA-C-restricted CMV-specific.

One entry per CDR3 protein, called by TCRdb with MiXCR from the reads. In the table there are hundreds of thousands of distinct CDR3 sequences, about a third of which are singletons. The CDR3 contains 12 residues. Germline V lookup: CDR1 SGHDT, CDR2 YYEEEE. V was trimmed by 0 bases and J by 10 bases, leaving 8 bases between them. The material was cultured CD8+ T cells from PBMCs, obtained from culture after CMV antigen stimulation. This TCR came from a human donor in good health (CMV status not recorded). Some clones in this sample may be carry-over from other donors' samples. This chain joins TRBV5-6 and TRBJ2-1; D ambiguous. As DNA, the CDR3 is TGTGCCAGCAGCTTGGGGATACGGGAGCAGTTCTTC. Its protein is CASSLGIREQFF.